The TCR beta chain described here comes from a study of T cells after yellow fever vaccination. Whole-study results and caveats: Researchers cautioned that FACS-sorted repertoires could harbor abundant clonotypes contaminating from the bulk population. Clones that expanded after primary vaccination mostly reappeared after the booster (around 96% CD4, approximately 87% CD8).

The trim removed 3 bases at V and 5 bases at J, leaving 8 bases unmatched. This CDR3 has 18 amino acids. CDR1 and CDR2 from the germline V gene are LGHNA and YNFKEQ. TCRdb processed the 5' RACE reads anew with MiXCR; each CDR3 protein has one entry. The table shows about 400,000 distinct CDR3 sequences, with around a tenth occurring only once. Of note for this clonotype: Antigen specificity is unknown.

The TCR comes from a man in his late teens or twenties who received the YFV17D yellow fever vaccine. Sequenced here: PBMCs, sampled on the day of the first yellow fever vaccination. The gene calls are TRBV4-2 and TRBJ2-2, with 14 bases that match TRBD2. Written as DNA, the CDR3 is TGTGCCAGCAGCCAGGGACTAGCGGGGGCGAGAAGAACCGGGGAGCTGTTTTTT. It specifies CASSQGLAGARRTGELFF.